The present entry profiles one TCR beta chain with its context. TCRdb's copy holds only in-frame clones and misses some; the assay was immunoSEQ multiplex PCR. The data show roughly 40,000 clones, around nine tenths seen once. The data derive from a study of control samples from healthy donors and cancer patients. The germline CDR1 and CDR2 sequences are LGHDT and YNNKEL (reference sequence). The V gene lost 1 base and the J gene lost 4 bases, with 14 bases spanning the gap. The CDR3 covers 16 residues. The receptor comes from a woman in her fifties or sixties in good health. Sequences were obtained from blood. The chain recombines TRBV3-1 (or the pseudogene TRBV3-2) with TRBJ2-1; TRBD1 is a possible D gene (5 bases). The CDR3 nucleotides are TGTGCCAGCAGCCAAGGGGGCCCCAACCTATACAATGAGCAGTTCTTC. Encoded protein: CASSQGGPNLYNEQFF.